These 9 T cell receptor beta chains were sequenced from one sample in a study of T cell changes during pregnancy in multiple sclerosis. The assay was immunoSEQ multiplex PCR, and TCRdb's table has in-frame clones only and misses some. The sample contains around 26,000 clones, approximately 89% of which appear only once. Sample: CD8+ T cells from peripheral blood mononuclear cells, taken in the first trimester of pregnancy. Receptors originate from a female donor in good health, enrolled as a control in a pregnancy study.

The chain recombines TRBV7-6 with TRBJ2-2; 11 bases match TRBD1. Germline V gene data show CDR1 as SGHVS and CDR2 as FNYEAQ. The CDR3 runs 15 residues. V lost 5 bases to trimming and J lost 5 bases; unmatched junction nucleotides: 4. The CDR3 spells CASSPGTGGTGELFF. As DNA, the CDR3 is TGTGCCAGCAGCCCGGGGACAGGGGGAACCGGGGAGCTGTTTTTT.

The rearrangement links TRBV19 to TRBJ1-3, with D perhaps TRBD1 (6 bases). Trimming pared 7 bases from V and 0 bases from J, leaving 16 bases between. Germline V gene sequence: CDR1 LNHDA, CDR2 SQIVND (reference sequence). There are 16 residues in the CDR3. This chain's CDR3 is CASTHWGQLSGNTIYF. CDR3 DNA sequence: TGTGCCAGTACCCATTGGGGGCAGCTCTCTGGAAACACCATATATTTT.

V usage is TRBV9 and J usage is TRBJ1-2; maybe TRBD1 (5 bases). From germline, CDR1 is SGDLS and CDR2 YYNGEE. This CDR3 is 15 amino acids long. The V end was cut by 4 bases, the J end by 8 bases, with 21 bases between. DNA for the CDR3: TGTGCCAGCAGCTACTCCCGGGGGTCTCACGGGGGCTACACCTTC. It codes for CASSYSRGSHGGYTF.

The chain joins TRBV5-1 to TRBJ2-4, with D possibly being TRBD2 (5 bases). The CDR3 has 17 residues. Trimming removed 0 bases at V and 2 bases at J, with 15 bases between. Germline CDR1 SGHRS, CDR2 YFSETQ. This chain's CDR3 is CASSLEGLITTKNIQYF. As DNA, the CDR3 is TGCGCCAGCAGCTTGGAAGGACTGATAACAACCAAAAACATTCAGTACTTC.

CDR3 DNA sequence: TGTGCCAGCAGTTTAATCGGGACAGGGTATGGCTACACCTTC. Translation gives CASSLIGTGYGYTF. The V gene is TRBV27, the J gene TRBJ1-2; 9 positions match TRBD1. Unmatched junction bases numbered 3, after V lost 2 bases and J lost 5 bases. Germline loops: CDR1 MNHEY, CDR2 SMNVEV (reference sequence). This CDR3 contains 14 residues.

The chain recombines TRBV28 with TRBJ1-6; 7 bases align to TRBD1. Trimming cost V 6 bases and J 6 bases; bases outside gene matches: 8. Germline CDR1 MDHEN, CDR2 SYDVKM. There are 15 residues in the CDR3. CDR3 sequence reads: CASRSPGQSNSPLHF. The DNA for the CDR3 is TGTGCCAGCAGGTCCCCGGGACAGAGTAATTCACCCCTCCACTTT.

The sample holds a few counts of this clone. The genes are TRBV9 and TRBJ1-4; 8 bases align to TRBD1. V shed 2 bases, J shed 8 bases, and the junction held 5 bases outside the gene matches. Per the germline V gene, CDR1 is SGDLS and CDR2 is YYNGEE. CDR3 size: 14 residues. CDR3 nucleotides: TGTGCCAGCAGCGTTGGACAGGGAGACGAAAAACTGTTTTTT. It codes for CASSVGQGDEKLFF.

This clone was seen once. The chain is built from TRBV4-2 and TRBJ2-1; 7 positions agree with TRBD2. This CDR3 is 16 amino acids long. Trimming at V came to 1 base and at J to 6 bases, leaving 9 bases not matched to a gene. Germline V gene lookup returns CDR1 LGHNA and CDR2 YNFKEQ. CDR3 loop: CASSQGSREKGNEQFF. CDR3 sequence (DNA): TGTGCCAGCAGCCAAGGATCGCGGGAGAAGGGCAATGAGCAGTTCTTC.

The chain is built from TRBV27 and TRBJ2-4; D perhaps matches TRBD2 (5 bases). Germline V gene sequence: CDR1 MNHEY, CDR2 SMNVEV (reference sequence). The CDR3 consists of 14 residues. The germline V and J ends were trimmed by 2 bases and 3 bases, with 8 bases remaining between them. As DNA, the CDR3 is TGTGCCAGCAGTTTACTAGCCGACAAAAACATTCAGTACTTC. Residues: CASSLLADKNIQYF.